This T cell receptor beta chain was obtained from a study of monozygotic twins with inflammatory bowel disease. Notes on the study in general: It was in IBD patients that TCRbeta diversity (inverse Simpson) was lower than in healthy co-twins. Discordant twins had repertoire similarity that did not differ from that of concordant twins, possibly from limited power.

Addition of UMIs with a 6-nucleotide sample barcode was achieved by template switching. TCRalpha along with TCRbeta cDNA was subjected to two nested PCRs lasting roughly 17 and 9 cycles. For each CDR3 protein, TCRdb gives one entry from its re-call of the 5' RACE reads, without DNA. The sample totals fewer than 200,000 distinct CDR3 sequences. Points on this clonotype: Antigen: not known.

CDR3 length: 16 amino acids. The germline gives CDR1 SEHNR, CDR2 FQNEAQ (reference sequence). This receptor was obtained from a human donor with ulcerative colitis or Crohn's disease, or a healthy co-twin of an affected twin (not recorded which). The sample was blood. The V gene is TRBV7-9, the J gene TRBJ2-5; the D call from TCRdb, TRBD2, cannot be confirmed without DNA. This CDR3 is CASSLGLAGDQETQYF.